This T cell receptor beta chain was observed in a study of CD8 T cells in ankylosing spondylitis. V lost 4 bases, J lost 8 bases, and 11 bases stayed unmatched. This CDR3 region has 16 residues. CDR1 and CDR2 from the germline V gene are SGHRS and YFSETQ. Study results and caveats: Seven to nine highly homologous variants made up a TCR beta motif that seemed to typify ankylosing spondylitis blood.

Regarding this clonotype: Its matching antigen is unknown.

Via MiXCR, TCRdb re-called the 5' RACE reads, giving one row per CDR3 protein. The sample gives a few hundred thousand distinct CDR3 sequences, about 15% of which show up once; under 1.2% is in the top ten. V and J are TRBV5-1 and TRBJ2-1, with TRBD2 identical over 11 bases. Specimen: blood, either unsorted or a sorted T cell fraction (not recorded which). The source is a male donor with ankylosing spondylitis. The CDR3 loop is CASSPGTSGRVDEQFF. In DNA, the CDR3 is TGCGCCAGCAGCCCAGGGACTAGCGGCAGGGTCGATGAGCAGTTCTTC. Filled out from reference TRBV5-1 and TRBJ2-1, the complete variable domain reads KAGVTQTPRYLIKTRGQQVTLSCSPISGHRSVSWYQQTPGQGLQFLFEYFSETQRNKGNFPGRFSGRQFSNSRSEMNVSTLELGDSALYLCASSPGTSGRVDEQFFGPGTRLTVL.